The 32 T cell receptor beta chains below come from one sample, sequenced in a study of T cell changes during pregnancy in multiple sclerosis. Measured with immunoSEQ multiplex PCR; TCRdb has only the in-frame clones, and not every one. The sample comprises under 75,000 clones, about 91% of which are singletons, and about 2.5% rests with the top ten. The sequenced sample was peripheral blood, obtained in the first trimester of pregnancy. Receptor source: a female donor with multiple sclerosis, enrolled in a pregnancy study.

V is TRBV7-2 and J is TRBJ1-6; 10 nucleotides match TRBD1. After removal of 5 bases from V and 0 bases from J, the junction contained 7 bases not matched to a gene. The germline CDR1 and CDR2 sequences are SGHTA and FQGNSA. This CDR3 has 18 residues. DNA of the CDR3: TGTGCCAGCAGCCGCGGGACAGGGGCCAGCTCCTATAATTCACCCCTCCACTTT. It translates to CASSRGTGASSYNSPLHF. Full variable domain (missing parts from reference TRBV7-2 and TRBJ1-6): GAGVSQSPSNKVTEKGKDVELRCDPISGHTALYWYRQSLGQGLEFLIYFQGNSAPDKSGLPSDRFSAERTGGSVSTLTIQRTQQEDSAVYLCASSRGTGASSYNSPLHFGNGTRLTVT.

The V and J genes are TRBV30 and TRBJ2-4; D perhaps matches TRBD1 (6 bases). V lost 5 bases, J lost 7 bases, and 12 bases lay in between. CDR3 length: 12 residues. Germline CDR1 reads GTSNPN; CDR2 reads SVGIG (reference sequence). CDR3 in amino acids: CAWLSQGNIQYF. CDR3 nucleotide sequence: TGTGCCTGGCTTTCGCAGGGGAACATTCAGTACTTC.

The CDR3 protein is CASSPSGGNEQFF. As DNA, the CDR3 is TGTGCCAGCAGTCCTAGCGGGGGCAATGAGCAGTTCTTC. This chain uses TRBV6-1 with TRBJ2-1, with 10 bases that match TRBD2. Germline CDR1 is MNHNS and CDR2 is SASEGT. This CDR3 contains 13 residues. V was clipped by 5 bases and J by 6 bases; unmatched bases: 1.

The chain links TRBV23-1 to TRBJ1-4, with a tentative D call TRBD1 (6 bases). TRBV23-1 has ORF status, its function being uncertain. Trimming left V 4 bases short and J 6 bases short, with 27 bases between. The CDR3 sequence is 19 residues long. CDR3 sequence (DNA): TGCGCCAGCAGTCCCCACTTTCAGGACAGAAAGGGTATGGATGAAAAACTGTTTTTT. Translation gives CASSPHFQDRKGMDEKLFF.

The chain joins TRBV5-1 to TRBJ2-6, with 8 bases identical to TRBD1. The CDR3 contains 19 residues. V trimming: 0 bases; J trimming: 2 bases; junction bases outside the gene matches: 10. CDR1 and CDR2 (germline): SGHRS, YFSETQ. The CDR3 region has the DNA TGCGCCAGCAGCTTGGGCCGGACAGGGCCTGGAGCTGGGGCCAACGTCCTGACTTTC. This encodes CASSLGRTGPGAGANVLTF.

This clone was seen a handful of times. The chain has TRBV11-2 and TRBJ2-1; TRBD2 agrees at 14 bases. Germline CDR1 reads SGHAT; CDR2 reads FQNNGV. The CDR3 is 14 residues long. The V and J ends lost 5 bases and 10 bases, in that order; junction bases with no gene match: 4. The CDR3: CASSRGLAGEEQFF. The DNA of the CDR3 is TGTGCCAGCAGCAGGGGACTAGCGGGGGAGGAGCAGTTCTTC.

J is TRBJ1-4 and V is TRBV10-3; the D gene is possibly TRBD1 (5 bases). The V gene lost 0 bases and the J gene lost 5 bases, with 7 bases spanning the gap. The CDR3 contains 14 residues. Germline values: CDR1 ENHRY, CDR2 SYGVKD. CDR3 residues: CAISESTENEKLFF. The CDR3 DNA reads TGTGCCATCAGTGAGTCGACAGAGAATGAAAAACTGTTTTTT.

CDR3 sequence reads: CASSELAGATDTQYF. The CDR3 nucleotides read TGTGCCAGCAGTGAGTTGGCGGGAGCCACAGATACGCAGTATTTT. This rearrangement joins TRBV6-4 to TRBJ2-3; 7 positions agree with TRBD2. Germline V lookup: CDR1 MRHNA, CDR2 SNTAGT. V lost 3 bases and J lost 2; bases outside the gene matches: 5. The CDR3 runs to 15 residues.

The chain is built from TRBV7-8 and TRBJ2-3, with 7 bases fitting TRBD2. Trimming removed 2 bases from V and 3 bases from J; junction bases left unmatched: 8. In germline, CDR1 is SGHVS, CDR2 FQNEAQ. The CDR3 has 16 amino acids. In DNA, the CDR3 is TGTGCCAGCAGCTTAAGGGAGCGGGGTGTGACAGATACGCAGTATTTT. It translates to CASSLRERGVTDTQYF.

V usage is TRBV7-8 and J usage is TRBJ2-3; D remains ambiguous. Germline V gives CDR1 SGHVS, CDR2 FQNEAQ. The V end was cut by 1 base, the J end by 1 base, with 9 bases between. The CDR3 length is 15 residues. Here the CDR3 reads CASSLGRSRTDTQYF. The DNA of the CDR3 is TGTGCCAGCAGCTTAGGGCGGAGCCGCACAGATACGCAGTATTTT. Full variable domain (missing parts from reference TRBV7-8 and TRBJ2-3): GAGVSQSPRYKVAKRGQDVALRCDPISGHVSLFWYQQALGQGPEFLTYFQNEAQLDKSGLPSDRFFAERPEGSVSTLKIQRTQQEDSAVYLCASSLGRSRTDTQYFGPGTRLTVL.

The chain recombines TRBV7-6 with TRBJ2-7; D is unclear. The V gene's germline CDR1 is SGHVS and CDR2 FNYEAQ. The CDR3 contains 13 residues. Trimming shortened V by 4 bases and J by 3 bases, and 10 bases separated the two germline ends. The CDR3 loop is CASSSNRVYEQYF. In DNA, the CDR3 is TGTGCCAGCAGCTCAAACAGAGTCTACGAGCAGTACTTC.

The V gene is TRBV11-1, the J gene TRBJ2-7, with D possibly being TRBD1 (5 bases). The CDR3 runs 18 residues. The germline V and J ends were trimmed by 1 base and 1 base, with 20 bases remaining between them. Germline V gives CDR1 SGHAT, CDR2 FQDESV (reference sequence). The CDR3 DNA is TGTGCCAGCAGCTTAGGACAGACCCAGGAGCACCTTTCCTACGAGCAGTACTTC. This gives the protein CASSLGQTQEHLSYEQYF.

The chain uses TRBV18 and TRBJ1-1; 8 bases are a match to TRBD1. Trimming removed 1 base from V and 2 bases from J; junction bases left unmatched: 6. This CDR3 comprises 16 residues. From germline, CDR1 is KGHSH and CDR2 LQKENI. The CDR3 DNA is TGTGCCAGCTCACCACGGACAGGGTCCGTAAACACTGAAGCTTTCTTT. This encodes CASSPRTGSVNTEAFF.

The chain employs TRBV2 and TRBJ2-7, with 8 positions matching TRBD1. The J segment lost 0 bases and the V segment lost 5 bases, leaving 6 bases of the junction unmatched. Germline values: CDR1 SNHLY, CDR2 FYNNEI. There are 15 residues in the CDR3. The CDR3 loop reads CASSPDRVSSYEQYF. The CDR3 region has the DNA TGTGCCAGCAGTCCGGACAGGGTTAGCTCCTACGAGCAGTACTTC.

Here the CDR3 reads CASMGRGHSYNEQFF. The CDR3 coding sequence is TGTGCCAGCATGGGCAGGGGGCATTCCTACAATGAGCAGTTCTTC. The V and J genes are TRBV28 and TRBJ2-1; the match to TRBD1 covers 8 bases. Looked up from germline, CDR1 is MDHEN and CDR2 is SYDVKM. Trimming removed 7 bases from V and 1 base from J; junction bases left unmatched: 6. This CDR3 spans 15 amino acids.

The J gene is TRBJ2-5, the V gene TRBV11-3; 13 bases line up with TRBD2. Germline assignment: CDR1 SGHNT and CDR2 YENEEA. The CDR3 is made up of 16 amino acids. V gave up 5 bases and J gave up 5 bases; unmatched junction bases: 8. CDR3: CASSPGLAGAMETQYF. The CDR3, as DNA: TGTGCCAGCAGCCCCGGACTAGCGGGGGCCATGGAGACCCAGTACTTC.

The chain uses TRBV7-6 and TRBJ1-1, with 7 bases aligning to TRBD1. Per the germline V gene, CDR1 is SGHVS and CDR2 is FNYEAQ. CDR3 length: 15 residues. Germline trimming cut 8 bases from V and 1 base from J; bases unmatched to any gene: 10. The CDR3 sequence is CASRSPGGTNTEAFF. For the CDR3, the DNA is TGTGCCAGCCGAAGCCCAGGGGGTACGAACACTGAAGCTTTCTTT.

A single count supports this clone. J is TRBJ2-7 and V is TRBV5-6; tentatively, D is TRBD1 (7 bases). The CDR3 runs to 15 residues. Trimming removed 4 bases from V and 0 bases from J, with 14 bases in between. Germline CDR1 and CDR2: SGHDT and YYEEEE. The CDR3 DNA reads as TGTGCCAGCAGCGCGGGACAGCGGGCCTCCTACGAGCAGTACTTC. Residues: CASSAGQRASYEQYF.

This chain joins TRBV5-8 and TRBJ1-1, with D perhaps matching TRBD1 (5 bases). The CDR3 extends over 14 amino acids. The V gene's germline CDR1 is SGHTS and CDR2 YDEGEE. Trimming stripped 0 bases from V and 5 bases from J, with 11 bases between. CDR3 loop: CASSLDRRVTEAFF. CDR3 in DNA: TGTGCCAGCAGCTTGGATCGCAGGGTGACTGAAGCTTTCTTT.

The table lists this clone with a few counts. J is TRBJ1-2 and V is TRBV29-1, with 7 bases identical to TRBD1. CDR3 size: 15 residues. Germline trimming cut 6 bases from V and 2 bases from J; bases unmatched to any gene: 12. The germline CDR1 and CDR2 sequences are SQVTM and ANQGSEA. This CDR3 reads CSVVTVAGGNYGYTF. The CDR3 bases are TGCAGCGTCGTAACGGTGGCAGGGGGAAACTATGGCTACACCTTC.

The chain employs TRBV5-1 and TRBJ1-1; the D gene is possibly TRBD1 (6 bases). The CDR3 sequence is 14 residues long. Germline CDR1 and CDR2: SGHRS and YFSETQ. Trimming took 0 bases from V and 1 from J, leaving 7 bases between them. The chain's CDR3 is CASSLATGNTEAFF. The DNA of the CDR3 is TGCGCCAGCAGCTTGGCGACAGGGAACACTGAAGCTTTCTTT.

V and J are TRBV18 and TRBJ2-7, with D possibly TRBD1 on 6 matching bases. Trimming took 3 bases from V and 3 from J, leaving 9 bases between them. Germline values: CDR1 KGHSH, CDR2 LQKENI. The CDR3 covers 13 residues. CDR3 sequence: CASSPDSRYEQYF. The CDR3 DNA reads as TGTGCCAGCTCACCGGACAGCCGCTACGAGCAGTACTTC.

The chain uses TRBV6-5 and TRBJ2-5; TRBD2 agrees at 9 bases. Germline V lookup: CDR1 MNHEY, CDR2 SVGAGI. The CDR3 contains 14 residues. V lost 4 bases to trimming and J lost 4 bases; unmatched junction nucleotides: 4. The CDR3 bases are TGTGCCAGCAGTTCTAGCGGGGCTGGAGAGACCCAGTACTTC. This sequence encodes CASSSSGAGETQYF.

The chain recombines TRBV28 with TRBJ2-7; 12 bases fit TRBD2. The CDR3 totals 15 residues. Germline assignment: CDR1 MDHEN and CDR2 SYDVKM. The ends lost 6 bases at V and 4 bases at J; junction bases unmatched: 7. CDR3 sequence: CASSETSGRRYEQYF. The CDR3 bases are TGTGCCAGCAGCGAGACTAGCGGGAGAAGGTACGAGCAGTACTTC.

The chain couples TRBV9 to TRBJ2-1; TRBD1 is a possible D gene (5 bases). Germline V CDR1 and CDR2: SGDLS, YYNGEE. The V end was cut by 0 bases, the J end by 6 bases, with 10 bases between. This CDR3 comprises 14 residues. The CDR3: CASSVGDSFNEQFF. For the CDR3, the DNA is TGTGCCAGCAGCGTAGGAGACAGTTTCAATGAGCAGTTCTTC.

The chain is built from TRBV7-3 and TRBJ2-1; TRBD1 aligns across 8 bases. The junction had 9 bases not matched to a gene; V was cut back by 5 bases and J by 9 bases. The V gene's germline CDR1 is SGHTA and CDR2 FQGTGA. The CDR3 is made up of 14 amino acids. Here the CDR3 DNA reads TGTGCCAGCAGCCCGGACAGGGTAGACACTGAGCAGTTCTTC. This gives the protein CASSPDRVDTEQFF.

The chain couples TRBV30 to TRBJ2-3, with D unresolved. The CDR3 is made up of 12 amino acids. The V gene's germline CDR1 is GTSNPN and CDR2 SVGIG (reference sequence). Deletions cut 1 base from V and 10 bases from J, with 12 bases between. This CDR3 is CAWSGLASAQYF. In DNA form, the CDR3 reads TGTGCCTGGAGTGGTTTAGCTAGTGCGCAGTATTTT.

The J gene is TRBJ2-1, the V gene TRBV5-1; TRBD2 agrees at 9 bases. Germline V gene sequence: CDR1 SGHRS, CDR2 YFSETQ. The CDR3 has 18 amino acids. V gave up 0 bases and J gave up 9 bases; unmatched junction bases: 16. The DNA for the CDR3 is TGCGCCAGCAGCTTGGCCATACGTGTTGCGGGAGGGCCAGGTGAGCAGTTCTTC. It codes for CASSLAIRVAGGPGEQFF.

The chain recombines TRBV6-1 with TRBJ1-4; TRBD1 aligns across 9 bases. The CDR3 contains 15 residues. J lost 8 bases, V lost 3 bases, and 7 bases had no gene match. From germline, CDR1 is MNHNS and CDR2 SASEGT. The CDR3 is CASSDRTGEHEKLFF. The CDR3 DNA is TGTGCCAGCAGTGACCGGACAGGGGAACACGAAAAACTGTTTTTT.

This chain uses TRBV11-2 with TRBJ2-7, with D perhaps TRBD2 (6 bases). V was shortened by 5 bases and J by 2 bases, with 13 bases between the two germline ends. The CDR3 loop spans 14 amino acids. Looked up from germline, CDR1 is SGHAT and CDR2 is FQNNGV. The CDR3 DNA reads as TGTGCCAGCAGCCGAGCTAGCGAACCCTACGAGCAGTACTTC. This codes for CASSRASEPYEQYF.

Only one count was recorded for this clone. The V and J genes are TRBV6-6 and TRBJ1-3; 12 nucleotides match TRBD1. V was clipped by 6 bases and J by 4 bases; unmatched bases: 1. Germline V gene sequence: CDR1 MNHNY, CDR2 SVGAGI (reference sequence). The CDR3 loop spans 14 amino acids. CDR3 residues: CASRGTGGGNTIYF. DNA of the CDR3: TGTGCCAGCAGAGGGACAGGGGGCGGAAACACCATATATTTT.

Here the CDR3 DNA reads TGTGCCAGCATCGGCGGGAGGCAGCTAGAGGTTACGCAGTATTTT. It yields the protein CASIGGRQLEVTQYF. The J gene is TRBJ2-3, the V gene TRBV2; 8 bases are shared with TRBD2. Germline assignment: CDR1 SNHLY and CDR2 FYNNEI. The CDR3 spans 15 residues. The trim removed 7 bases at V and 8 bases at J, leaving 14 bases unmatched.